These T cell receptor beta chains were read from a single sample in a study of control samples from healthy donors and cancer patients. Assay: immunoSEQ multiplex PCR; the TCRdb copy retains only in-frame clones and omits some. The data show 90,000 to 100,000 clones, roughly three quarters seen once. Sequenced material: blood. The receptors here all came from a woman aged 25 to 39 in good health. CDR3s include the opening cysteine and the closing phenylalanine or tryptophan. The order of the fields is D gene, V gene, clone size, CDR3 length, J gene, CDR3 DNA, CDR3 protein. D genes are given only for firm matches. Clone size, where shown, is once, few, many, or a class for clones that have expanded.

D gene: TRBD1; V gene: TRBV19; clone size: once; CDR3 length: 14; J gene: TRBJ2-5; CDR3 DNA: TGTGCCAGTACCGTACGACAGGGTTGGGAGACCCAGTACTTC; CDR3 protein: CASTVRQGWETQYF
D gene: .; V gene: TRBV27; clone size: .; CDR3 length: 13; J gene: TRBJ2-5; CDR3 DNA: TGTGCCAGCAGTTTTTCAGGGAAAGAGACCCAGTACTTC; CDR3 protein: CASSFSGKETQYF
D gene: TRBD1; V gene: TRBV5-6; clone size: once; CDR3 length: 13; J gene: TRBJ1-2; CDR3 DNA: TGTGCCAGCAGTTGGGACAGGGGGCATGGCTACACCTTC; CDR3 protein: CASSWDRGHGYTF
D gene: TRBD1; V gene: TRBV30; clone size: .; CDR3 length: 13; J gene: TRBJ1-5; CDR3 DNA: TGTGCCTGGACGGACAGGGGTGATCAGCCCCAGCATTTT; CDR3 protein: CAWTDRGDQPQHF
D gene: TRBD2; V gene: TRBV19; clone size: .; CDR3 length: 15; J gene: TRBJ2-1; CDR3 DNA: TGTGCCAGTAGTTTCGGCGGGGGGGTATACAATGAGCAGTTCTTC; CDR3 protein: CASSFGGGVYNEQFF
D gene: .; V gene: TRBV5-1; clone size: .; CDR3 length: 12; J gene: TRBJ1-1; CDR3 DNA: TGCGCCAGCAGCCCCGGGAACACTGAAGCTTTCTTT; CDR3 protein: CASSPGNTEAFF
D gene: TRBD2; V gene: TRBV2; clone size: few; CDR3 length: 15; J gene: TRBJ2-3; CDR3 DNA: TGTGCCAGCAGTAGGACTAGCGGGGAGAAAGATACGCAGTATTTT; CDR3 protein: CASSRTSGEKDTQYF
D gene: .; V gene: TRBV19; clone size: .; CDR3 length: 15; J gene: TRBJ1-1; CDR3 DNA: TGTGCCAGTAGTATAGGAGGGCGCACGAACACTGAAGCTTTCTTT; CDR3 protein: CASSIGGRTNTEAFF
D gene: .; V gene: TRBV7-2; clone size: .; CDR3 length: 14; J gene: TRBJ1-1; CDR3 DNA: TGTGCCAGCAGCTATAAGGTCGGTTCCACTGAAGCTTTCTTT; CDR3 protein: CASSYKVGSTEAFF
D gene: TRBD2; V gene: TRBV11-3; clone size: .; CDR3 length: 18; J gene: TRBJ2-3; CDR3 DNA: TGTGCCAGCAGCTCCCCAAGGACTAGCGGGGGGGCAACAGATACGCAGTATTTT; CDR3 protein: CASSSPRTSGGATDTQYF
D gene: .; V gene: TRBV29-1; clone size: .; CDR3 length: 12; J gene: TRBJ2-1; CDR3 DNA: TGCAGCGTTGAAGATCTAGGGAATGAGCAGTTCTTC; CDR3 protein: CSVEDLGNEQFF
D gene: .; V gene: TRBV29-1; clone size: .; CDR3 length: 11; J gene: TRBJ1-2; CDR3 DNA: TGCAGCGTTGGACAGACTTATGGCTACACCTTC; CDR3 protein: CSVGQTYGYTF
D gene: .; V gene: TRBV10-3; clone size: .; CDR3 length: 13; J gene: TRBJ1-2; CDR3 DNA: TGTGCCATCAATGCAGGGGAGGCCTATGGCTACACCTTC; CDR3 protein: CAINAGEAYGYTF
D gene: .; V gene: TRBV19; clone size: .; CDR3 length: 17; J gene: TRBJ1-3; CDR3 DNA: TGTGCCAGTAGTATACGGTCCGGGGGCAGCTCTGGAAACACCATATATTTT; CDR3 protein: CASSIRSGGSSGNTIYF
D gene: .; V gene: TRBV12-3/TRBV12-4; clone size: .; CDR3 length: 12; J gene: TRBJ1-6; CDR3 DNA: TGTGCCAGCAGTCTTCCTAATTCACCCCTCCACTTT; CDR3 protein: CASSLPNSPLHF
D gene: TRBD1; V gene: TRBV6-5; clone size: .; CDR3 length: 13; J gene: TRBJ1-2; CDR3 DNA: TGTGCCAGCAGCAAGGGACAGAGCTATGGCTACACCTTC; CDR3 protein: CASSKGQSYGYTF
D gene: .; V gene: TRBV6-6; clone size: .; CDR3 length: 11; J gene: TRBJ1-2; CDR3 DNA: TGTGCCAGCAGCACGTCCGATGGCTACACCTTC; CDR3 protein: CASSTSDGYTF
D gene: TRBD1; V gene: TRBV9; clone size: .; CDR3 length: 14; J gene: TRBJ2-2; CDR3 DNA: TGTGCCAGCAGCCGACAGGGGGCGGCCGGGGAGCTGTTTTTT; CDR3 protein: CASSRQGAAGELFF
D gene: .; V gene: TRBV5-1; clone size: .; CDR3 length: 11; J gene: TRBJ2-3; CDR3 DNA: TGCGCCAGCAGCTCGGCAGATACGCAGTATTTT; CDR3 protein: CASSSADTQYF
D gene: .; V gene: TRBV11-2; clone size: .; CDR3 length: 16; J gene: TRBJ2-5; CDR3 DNA: TGTGCCAGCAGCTTATTCCTCACGGGGGCCGAAGAGACCCAGTACTTC; CDR3 protein: CASSLFLTGAEETQYF
D gene: TRBD1; V gene: TRBV6-5; clone size: .; CDR3 length: 14; J gene: TRBJ1-1; CDR3 DNA: TGTGCCAGCAGCCGGGACAGGATCGGGACTGAAGCTTTCTTT; CDR3 protein: CASSRDRIGTEAFF
D gene: .; V gene: TRBV11-2; clone size: few; CDR3 length: 13; J gene: TRBJ1-6; CDR3 DNA: TGTGCCAGCAGCTTGTCGGCAGATTCACCCCTCCACTTT; CDR3 protein: CASSLSADSPLHF